What follows are 8 T cell receptor beta chains derived from one specimen sequenced in a study of OX40 agonist ivuxolimab in advanced cancers. TCRdb's table, derived via immunoSEQ multiplex PCR, lists solely in-frame clones and lacks some. The sample gives 70,000 or so clones, around 91% of which show up once; more than 9% is in the top ten. Specimen: CD4+ or CD8+ T cells sorted from blood, collected in a trial of the OX40 agonist ivuxolimab. The receptors come from an adult with an advanced solid tumor such as melanoma, head and neck, liver or kidney cancer.

The V call is TRBV11-2, the J call TRBJ2-7; 9 nucleotides agree with TRBD1. Germline V gene sequence: CDR1 SGHAT, CDR2 FQNNGV. The trim removed 4 bases at V and 4 bases at J, leaving 8 bases unmatched. This CDR3 region has 15 residues. CDR3: CASSSRDREIYEQYF. CDR3 DNA: TGTGCCAGCAGCTCCCGGGACAGGGAGATTTACGAGCAGTACTTC.

The chain is built from TRBV27 and TRBJ1-2, with TRBD1 as a possible D gene (5 bases). This CDR3 comprises 16 residues. The V gene lost 6 bases and the J gene lost 2 bases, with 19 bases spanning the gap. In germline, CDR1 is MNHEY, CDR2 SMNVEV (reference sequence). The CDR3 DNA reads as TGTGCCAGCAGCCCCAGAGATGCGGGGCGGAACTATGGCTACACCTTC. It encodes CASSPRDAGRNYGYTF.

The V and J genes are TRBV9 and TRBJ1-2; 8 bases fit TRBD1. The CDR3 has 12 residues. J gave up 8 bases and V 4 bases, and 4 bases lay outside the gene matches. Germline V gene lookup returns CDR1 SGDLS and CDR2 YYNGEE. CDR3 protein: CASSTPGGGYTF. In DNA form, the CDR3 reads TGTGCCAGCAGCACCCCAGGGGGCGGCTACACCTTC.

This rearrangement joins TRBV5-8 to TRBJ1-1; no firm D call. The CDR3 consists of 11 residues. In germline, CDR1 is SGHTS, CDR2 YDEGEE. The V and J ends lost 6 bases and 7 bases respectively, with 10 bases between them. The CDR3 DNA reads TGTGCCAGCAACGGCAGAGGTGAAGCTTTCTTT. Translated, it gives CASNGRGEAFF.

The J gene is TRBJ1-6, the V gene TRBV19, with 7 bases lining up with TRBD1. This CDR3 is 14 amino acids long. Losses at the gene ends were 8 bases for V and 7 bases for J; bases not matched to a gene: 8. Germline values: CDR1 LNHDA, CDR2 SQIVND (reference sequence). The CDR3 is CASSPGQSNSPLHF. CDR3 coding DNA: TGTGCCAGTTCGCCGGGACAGAGCAATTCACCCCTCCACTTT.

V gene TRBV5-6 combines with J gene TRBJ2-7; 8 bases align to TRBD2. This CDR3 has 15 residues. Germline-derived CDR1 and CDR2 are SGHDT and YYEEEE. V was clipped by 6 bases and J by 5 bases; unmatched bases: 13. The CDR3 is CASTATSAQAHEQYF. The DNA of the CDR3 is TGTGCCAGCACGGCGACTAGCGCACAAGCCCACGAGCAGTACTTC.

J is TRBJ2-2 and V is TRBV2; 8 bases line up with TRBD1. The V gene's germline CDR1 is SNHLY and CDR2 FYNNEI. The CDR3 has 16 amino acids. J lost 0 bases, V lost 7 bases, and 7 bases had no gene match. CDR3 sequence: CASMRTGWANTGELFF. In nucleotides, the CDR3 is TGTGCCAGCATGAGGACAGGGTGGGCGAACACCGGGGAGCTGTTTTTT.

In the case of this clone: This sample includes further DNA sequences coding for the same CDR3. The chain combines TRBV19 with TRBJ2-7, with a possible D match to TRBD2 (5 bases). The CDR3 sequence is 11 residues long. Germline CDR1 LNHDA, CDR2 SQIVND (reference sequence). Trimming removed 4 bases from V and 4 bases from J, with 5 bases in between. Here the CDR3 DNA reads TGTGCCAGTAGTACGGGATACGAGCAGTACTTC. Amino acid sequence: CASSTGYEQYF.